A single sample is the source of the 27 T cell receptor beta chains below, sequenced in a study of T cells in Graves' hyperthyroidism and ophthalmopathy. It was RNA transcripts that yielded the amplified TCR beta CDR3 regions. The TCR CDR3 first-round RT-PCR relied on the HTBI primer set. TCRdb redid the calling of the multiplex PCR reads with MiXCR, one entry per CDR3 protein. The data contain under 600,000 distinct CDR3 sequences, about a sixth of them singletons. Material for sequencing was blood. The receptors stem from a woman in her thirties or forties with Graves' ophthalmopathy.

The CDR3 DNA is TGTGCCAGCTCCTCCGAGGCCCCAGGGGCTGGGGAAAAACTGTTTTTT. As protein: CASSSEAPGAGEKLFF. This chain uses TRBV6-1 with TRBJ1-4, with D perhaps TRBD1 (6 bases). V was cut by 8 bases and J by 8 bases, with 24 bases left in between. The germline V gene has CDR1 MNHNS and CDR2 SASEGT. The CDR3 contains 16 residues.

This clonotype showed up many times. The chain couples TRBV12-3 or TRBV12-4 to TRBJ1-5, with TRBD1 as a possible D gene (6 bases). The CDR3 spans 15 residues. V lost 5 bases and J 2 bases, leaving 13 bases between the germline ends. In DNA, the CDR3 is TGTGCCAGCAGTCTTACAGGGCGGCGCAATCAGCCCCAGCATTTT. Residues: CASSLTGRRNQPQHF.

This clonotype was picked up many times. The genes are TRBV11-2 and TRBJ2-1, with unresolved D. Trimming stripped 5 bases from V and 4 bases from J, with 9 bases between. The CDR3 runs to 13 residues. The germline V gene encodes CDR1 SGHAT and CDR2 FQNNGV. The CDR3 sequence is CASSLSRYNEQFF. For the CDR3, the DNA is TGTGCCAGCAGCCTATCACGGTACAATGAGCAGTTCTTC.

This clonotype was observed at least ten times. The rearrangement uses TRBV27 and TRBJ2-7; TRBD2 matches at 8 bases. CDR1 is MNHEY, CDR2 SMNVEV, per germline (reference sequence). The CDR3 runs to 17 residues. Unmatched junction bases numbered 7, after V lost 0 bases and J lost 0 bases. In DNA, the CDR3 is TGTGCCAGCAGTTTATCCTACAGCGGGGGCAGCTCCTACGAGCAGTACTTC. This gives the protein CASSLSYSGGSSYEQYF.

There are many counts of this clonotype. This chain connects TRBV27 to TRBJ1-1; a weak D match, TRBD1 (6 bases). This CDR3 contains 16 residues. Germline values: CDR1 MNHEY, CDR2 SMNVEV (reference sequence). With 5 bases removed from V and 1 base from J, the gap between germline ends came to 17 bases. The CDR3 nucleotides read TGTGCCAGCAGTCCCCAGGGGACCGGACCGAACACTGAAGCTTTCTTT. It codes for CASSPQGTGPNTEAFF.

DNA of the CDR3: TGTGCCAGCAGTCCTCCGACCGGCGGGGTCCCCCCCAATGAGCAGTTCTTC. Residues: CASSPPTGGVPPNEQFF. V gene TRBV6-1 combines with J gene TRBJ2-1; perhaps TRBD2 as D (6 bases). There are 17 residues in the CDR3. The germline V and J ends were trimmed by 5 bases and 6 bases, with 23 bases remaining between them. CDR1 and CDR2 from the germline V gene are MNHNS and SASEGT.

This clonotype was counted a few times. The chain couples TRBV4-1 to TRBJ1-2; the match to TRBD1 covers 9 bases. V trimming: 4 bases; J trimming: 8 bases; junction bases outside the gene matches: 11. CDR1 is MGHRA, CDR2 YSYEKL, per germline. This CDR3 has 15 amino acids. The CDR3 DNA reads TGCGCCAGCAGCCTCACGGACAGGGGAAGAGAGGGCTACACCTTC. Translating gives CASSLTDRGREGYTF.

The table lists this clonotype with many counts. The chain joins TRBV20-1 to TRBJ2-5, with 12 bases fitting TRBD2. CDR1 and CDR2 (germline): DFQATT, SNEGSKA (reference sequence). V was clipped by 4 bases and J by 4 bases; unmatched bases: 13. The CDR3 consists of 17 residues. CDR3 nucleotide sequence: TGCAGTGCTAACCAACTAGCGGGAGGCCTGAGGGGAGAGACCCAGTACTTC. This sequence encodes CSANQLAGGLRGETQYF.

A word on this clonotype: A much bigger clone sits one base away, suggesting this may be a read error. J is TRBJ2-5 and V is TRBV7-6; 8 positions agree with TRBD1. V was pared by 6 bases and J by 5 bases, with 5 bases of the junction left unmatched. Germline CDR1 and CDR2: SGHVS and FNYEAQ. This CDR3 has 13 residues. The CDR3 region is CASRATGEETQYF. CDR3 sequence (DNA): TGTGCCAGCAGGGCGACAGGGGAGGAGACCCAGTACTTC. The full variable domain, its missing parts supplied by reference TRBV7-6 and TRBJ2-5, is GAGVSQSPRYKVTKRGQDVALRCDPISGHVSLYWYRQALGQGPEFLTYFNYEAQQDKSGLPNDRFSAERPEGSISTLTIQRTEQRDSAMYRCASRATGEETQYFGPGTRLLVL.

This clonotype showed up just a few times. The V gene is TRBV4-1, the J gene TRBJ1-2; D may be TRBD1 (6 bases). V gave up 4 bases and J gave up 7 bases, with 22 bases separating them. Germline assignment: CDR1 MGHRA and CDR2 YSYEKL. The CDR3 spans 16 residues. CDR3 residues: CASSPIGGESVRGYTF. CDR3 coding DNA: TGCGCCAGCAGCCCAATAGGGGGAGAGTCCGTCCGTGGCTACACCTTC.

The rearrangement uses TRBV10-3 and TRBJ2-5; D not resolved. V was pared by 10 bases and J by 4 bases, with 19 bases between. CDR3 length: 14 amino acids. Looked up from germline, CDR1 is ENHRY and CDR2 is SYGVKD. CDR3 sequence: CASTPLGTGETQYF. The CDR3 DNA is TGTGCCAGCACCCCCTTGGGAACGGGAGAGACCCAGTACTTC.

The chain joins TRBV15 to TRBJ2-1; TRBD1 matches 8 bases. Losses at the gene ends were 6 bases for V and 10 bases for J; bases not matched to a gene: 5. This CDR3 contains 12 residues. The germline V gene has CDR1 LNHNV and CDR2 YYDKDF (reference sequence). For the CDR3, the DNA is TGTGCCACCAGTTTACGGACAGGGGAGCAGTTCTTC. Its protein product is CATSLRTGEQFF.

This chain uses TRBV29-1 with TRBJ2-5, with 7 bases fitting TRBD2. Germline lookup yields CDR1 SQVTM and CDR2 ANQGSEA. CDR3 size: 14 residues. V shed 3 bases, J shed 3 bases, and the junction held 7 bases outside the gene matches. The CDR3: CSVDREETKETQYF. The CDR3 nucleotides are TGCAGCGTTGATCGGGAGGAAACAAAAGAGACCCAGTACTTC.

The rearrangement links TRBV6-5 to TRBJ1-5; D not certain. The V end was cut by 2 bases, the J end by 6 bases, with 14 bases between. The CDR3 has 15 residues. Germline CDR1 is MNHEY and CDR2 is SVGAGI. CDR3 sequence reads: CASSYGGVPSQPQHF. The CDR3 nucleotides read TGTGCCAGCAGTTACGGTGGGGTTCCGAGTCAGCCCCAGCATTTT.

This clonotype was recorded at least ten times. The chain joins TRBV9 to TRBJ1-2; D remains ambiguous. This CDR3 has 19 residues. The V end lost 2 bases, the J end lost 8 bases, and 31 bases lay between the germline ends. CDR1 SGDLS and CDR2 YYNGEE come from the germline V gene. This CDR3 reads CASSVPLTRPTPPPEGYTF. The CDR3 DNA sequence: TGTGCCAGCAGCGTCCCACTGACTAGGCCCACGCCCCCACCAGAAGGCTACACCTTC.

This chain connects TRBV6-2 or TRBV6-3 to TRBJ2-1; D possibly corresponds to TRBD2 (6 bases). Per the germline V gene, CDR1 is MNHEY and CDR2 is SVGEGT. This CDR3 comprises 14 residues. Deletions cut 4 bases from V and 8 bases from J, with 15 bases between. The CDR3 DNA is TGTGCCAGCAGTTTCCGGGACGGGGGACATGAGCAGTTCTTC. Translating gives CASSFRDGGHEQFF.

This clonotype was detected many times. The chain combines TRBV28 with TRBJ2-7; D call uncertain. There are 14 residues in the CDR3. Germline V gives CDR1 MDHEN, CDR2 SYDVKM. V gave up 9 bases and J gave up 0 bases, with 15 bases separating them. CDR3 amino acids: CARILWPPSYEQYF. Written as DNA, the CDR3 is TGTGCCAGAATCTTGTGGCCCCCCTCCTACGAGCAGTACTTC.

This clonotype was counted ten times or more. The chain recombines TRBV2 with TRBJ2-5, with unresolved D. CDR3 size: 12 residues. CDR1 and CDR2 (germline): SNHLY, FYNNEI. Between the trimmed V and J ends, which lost 1 base and 1 base, there was a span of 1 base. The CDR3 loop is CASSEGQETQYF. CDR3 nucleotides: TGTGCCAGCAGTGAAGGCCAAGAGACCCAGTACTTC.

The V gene is TRBV30, the J gene TRBJ2-6; 7 bases agree with TRBD1. This CDR3 contains 17 residues. Trimming removed 5 bases from V and 0 bases from J; junction bases left unmatched: 10. CDR1 is GTSNPN, CDR2 SVGIG, per germline (reference sequence). The CDR3 DNA follows: TGTGCCTGGGGACAGGTTGAAGGTAACTCTGGGGCCAACGTCCTGACTTTC. This gives the protein CAWGQVEGNSGANVLTF.

This clonotype was seen at least ten times. The chain has TRBV2 and TRBJ2-1; D not resolved. CDR1 and CDR2 from the germline V gene are SNHLY and FYNNEI. The CDR3 runs to 15 residues. Between the trimmed V and J ends, which lost 3 bases and 1 base, there was a span of 10 bases. The CDR3 here is CASSDSATSYNEQFF. CDR3 nucleotide sequence: TGTGCCAGCAGTGATTCAGCGACTTCCTACAATGAGCAGTTCTTC.

At least ten counts were recorded for this clonotype. The chain couples TRBV12-3 or TRBV12-4 to TRBJ1-5, with a possible D match to TRBD1 (5 bases). Between the trimmed V and J ends, which lost 6 bases and 2 bases, there was a span of 14 bases. This CDR3 spans 15 amino acids. The CDR3 loop reads CASSQTGGRNQPQHF. The CDR3 bases are TGTGCCAGCAGCCAAACGGGGGGTCGCAATCAGCCCCAGCATTTT.

In its sample, this clonotype was seen a few times. The chain has TRBV11-2 and TRBJ1-3; unclear D gene. V lost 1 base and J 7 bases, leaving 11 bases between the germline ends. The CDR3 totals 14 residues. CDR1 and CDR2 (germline): SGHAT, FQNNGV. CDR3 bases: TGTGCCAGCAGCTTAGGGTCCGGCTCTAACACCATATATTTT. As protein: CASSLGSGSNTIYF.

This clonotype was seen only a few times. The chain links TRBV12-3 or TRBV12-4 to TRBJ1-6; no clear D gene. The CDR3 runs to 12 residues. The V end lost 3 bases, the J end lost 9 bases, and 6 bases lay between the germline ends. The CDR3 region is CASSFGVSPLHF. CDR3 coding DNA: TGTGCCAGCAGTTTCGGTGTTTCACCCCTCCACTTT.

V and J are TRBV6-5 and TRBJ1-6; D is unresolved. Trimming stripped 2 bases from V and 5 bases from J, with 13 bases between. The CDR3 sequence is 16 residues long. Per the germline V gene, CDR1 is MNHEY and CDR2 is SVGAGI. The CDR3 DNA is TGTGCCAGCAGTTACCCTCATGGGCCAAATAATTCACCCCTCCACTTT. This translates into CASSYPHGPNNSPLHF.

This clonotype occurred a few times. The gene calls are TRBV5-1 and TRBJ1-6; no reliable D call. V lost 5 bases and J 0 bases, leaving 6 bases between the germline ends. The length of the CDR3 is 14 residues. CDR1 and CDR2 (germline): SGHRS, YFSETQ. This CDR3 is CASRQNSYNSPLHF. CDR3 nucleotide sequence: TGCGCCAGCAGGCAGAACTCCTATAATTCACCCCTCCACTTT. The whole variable domain, filled in from reference TRBV5-1 and TRBJ1-6, reads KAGVTQTPRYLIKTRGQQVTLSCSPISGHRSVSWYQQTPGQGLQFLFEYFSETQRNKGNFPGRFSGRQFSNSRSEMNVSTLELGDSALYLCASRQNSYNSPLHFGNGTRLTVT.

This clonotype was seen more than once but under ten times. CDR3: CASSLADLNTEAFF. The CDR3 region has the DNA TGTGCCAGCAGCTTGGCCGATTTGAACACTGAAGCTTTCTTT. The genes are TRBV5-4 and TRBJ1-1; D gene unclear. Trimming stripped 0 bases from V and 0 bases from J, with 6 bases between. Germline V gene lookup returns CDR1 SGHNT and CDR2 YYREEE (reference sequence). The length of the CDR3 is 14 residues.

This clonotype was picked up many times. This chain uses TRBV29-1 with TRBJ1-1; TRBD1 aligns across 7 bases. The CDR3 is 13 amino acids. The trim removed 8 bases at V and 6 bases at J, leaving 12 bases unmatched. In germline, CDR1 is SQVTM, CDR2 ANQGSEA. CDR3 coding DNA: TGCAGCATACGACTGACAGGGCTCGCTGAAGCTTTCTTT. Translating gives CSIRLTGLAEAFF.